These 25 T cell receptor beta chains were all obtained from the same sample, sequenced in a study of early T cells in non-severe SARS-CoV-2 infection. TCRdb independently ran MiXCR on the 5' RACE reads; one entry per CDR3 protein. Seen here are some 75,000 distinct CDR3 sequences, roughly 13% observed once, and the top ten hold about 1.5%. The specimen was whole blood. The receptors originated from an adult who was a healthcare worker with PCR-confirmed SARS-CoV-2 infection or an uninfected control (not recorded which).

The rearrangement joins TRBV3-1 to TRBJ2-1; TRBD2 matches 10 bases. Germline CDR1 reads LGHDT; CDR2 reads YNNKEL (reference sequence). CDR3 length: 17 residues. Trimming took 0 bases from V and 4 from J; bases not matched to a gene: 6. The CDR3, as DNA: TGTGCCAGCAGCCAAGATTTAACTAGCGGGGAGTACAATGAGCAGTTCTTC. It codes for CASSQDLTSGEYNEQFF.

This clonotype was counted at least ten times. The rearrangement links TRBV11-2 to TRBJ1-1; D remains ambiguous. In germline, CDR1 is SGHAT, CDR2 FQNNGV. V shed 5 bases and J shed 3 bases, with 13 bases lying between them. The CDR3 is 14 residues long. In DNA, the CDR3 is TGTGCCAGCAGCCCCGGCCCTGGGCACACTGAAGCTTTCTTT. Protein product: CASSPGPGHTEAFF.

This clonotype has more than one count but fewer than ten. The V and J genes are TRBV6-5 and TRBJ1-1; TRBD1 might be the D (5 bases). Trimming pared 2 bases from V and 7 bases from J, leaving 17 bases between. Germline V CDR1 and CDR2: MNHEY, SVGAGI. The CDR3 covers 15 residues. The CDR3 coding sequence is TGTGCCAGCAGTTACGAGGACAAAATCCCCATTGAAGCTTTCTTT. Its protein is CASSYEDKIPIEAFF.

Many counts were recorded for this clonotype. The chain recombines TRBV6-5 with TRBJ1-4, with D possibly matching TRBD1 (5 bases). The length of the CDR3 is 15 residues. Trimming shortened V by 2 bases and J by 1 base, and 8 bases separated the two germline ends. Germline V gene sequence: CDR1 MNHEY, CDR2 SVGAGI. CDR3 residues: CASSYGGGTNEKLFF. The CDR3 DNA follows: TGTGCCAGCAGTTACGGGGGAGGAACTAATGAAAAACTGTTTTTT.

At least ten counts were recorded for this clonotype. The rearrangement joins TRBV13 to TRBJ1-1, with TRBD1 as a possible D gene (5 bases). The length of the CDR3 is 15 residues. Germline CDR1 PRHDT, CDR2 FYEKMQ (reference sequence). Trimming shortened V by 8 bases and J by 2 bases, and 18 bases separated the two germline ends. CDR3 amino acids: CASWLRGTKNTEAFF. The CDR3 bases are TGTGCCAGCTGGTTGCGGGGGACTAAAAACACTGAAGCTTTCTTT.

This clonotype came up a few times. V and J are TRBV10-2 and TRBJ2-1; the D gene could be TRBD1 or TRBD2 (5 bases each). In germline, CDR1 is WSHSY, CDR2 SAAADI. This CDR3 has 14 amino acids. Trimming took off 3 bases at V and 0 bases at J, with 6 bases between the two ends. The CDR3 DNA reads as TGCGCCAGCAGTGATGGGGGCTCCTACAATGAGCAGTTCTTC. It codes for CASSDGGSYNEQFF.

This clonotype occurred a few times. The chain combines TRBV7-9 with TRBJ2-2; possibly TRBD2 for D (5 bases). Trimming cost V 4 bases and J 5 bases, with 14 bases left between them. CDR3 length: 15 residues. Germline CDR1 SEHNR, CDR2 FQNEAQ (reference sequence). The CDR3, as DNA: TGTGCCAGCAGCTGGCTCCTCTGGAGGACCGGGGAGCTGTTTTTT. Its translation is CASSWLLWRTGELFF.

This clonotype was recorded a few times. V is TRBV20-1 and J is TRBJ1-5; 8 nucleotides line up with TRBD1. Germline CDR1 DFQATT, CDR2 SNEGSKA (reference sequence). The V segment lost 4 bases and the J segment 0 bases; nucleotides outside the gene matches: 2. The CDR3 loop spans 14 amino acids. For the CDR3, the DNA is TGCAGTGCTATCACAGGGGGTAGCAATCAGCCCCAGCATTTT. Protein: CSAITGGSNQPQHF.

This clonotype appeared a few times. CDR3: CSAGTGGRRVTEAFF. In DNA, the CDR3 is TGCAGTGCCGGGACAGGGGGCCGTCGGGTCACTGAAGCTTTCTTT. The rearrangement joins TRBV20-1 to TRBJ1-1; the match to TRBD1 covers 12 bases. The length of the CDR3 is 15 residues. The J segment lost 4 bases and the V segment lost 6 bases, leaving 9 bases of the junction unmatched. Germline loops: CDR1 DFQATT, CDR2 SNEGSKA (reference sequence).

The CDR3 reads CASSQTGTGFFEQYF. As DNA, the CDR3 is TGTGCCAGCAGCCAAACCGGGACAGGTTTTTTCGAGCAGTACTTC. J is TRBJ2-7 and V is TRBV13; 8 nucleotides line up with TRBD1. The CDR3 length is 15 residues. The J segment lost 6 bases and the V segment lost 5 bases, leaving 12 bases of the junction unmatched. Germline CDR1 and CDR2: PRHDT and FYEKMQ (reference sequence).

Here the CDR3 reads CASSPGPRLNTGELFF. CDR3 sequence (DNA): TGTGCCAGCAGCCCGGGACCGCGGTTGAACACCGGGGAGCTGTTTTTT. This rearrangement joins TRBV7-9 to TRBJ2-2; either TRBD1 or TRBD2 may fit D (5 bases each). V was cut by 5 bases and J by 1 base, with 14 bases left in between. Germline loops: CDR1 SEHNR, CDR2 FQNEAQ (reference sequence). The CDR3 has 16 residues.

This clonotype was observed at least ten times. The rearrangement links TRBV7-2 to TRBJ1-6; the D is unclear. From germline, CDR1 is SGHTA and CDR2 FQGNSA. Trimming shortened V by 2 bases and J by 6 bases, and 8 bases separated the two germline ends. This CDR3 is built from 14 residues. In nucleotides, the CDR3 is TGTGCCAGCAGCTTATCGCCCGGTAATTCACCCCTCCACTTT. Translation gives CASSLSPGNSPLHF.

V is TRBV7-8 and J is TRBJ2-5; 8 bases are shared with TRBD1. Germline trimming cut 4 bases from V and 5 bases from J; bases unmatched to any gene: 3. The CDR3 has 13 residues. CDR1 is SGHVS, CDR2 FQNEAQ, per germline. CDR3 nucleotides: TGTGCCAGCAGCTCGGACAGGGTTGAGACCCAGTACTTC. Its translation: CASSSDRVETQYF.

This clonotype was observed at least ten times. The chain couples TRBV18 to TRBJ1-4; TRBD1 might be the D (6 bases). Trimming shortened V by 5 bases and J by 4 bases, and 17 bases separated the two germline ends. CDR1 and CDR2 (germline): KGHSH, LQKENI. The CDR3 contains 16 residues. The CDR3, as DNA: TGTGCCAGCTCAACCCTTGGACAGAAGGGTAATGAAAAACTGTTTTTT. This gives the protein CASSTLGQKGNEKLFF.

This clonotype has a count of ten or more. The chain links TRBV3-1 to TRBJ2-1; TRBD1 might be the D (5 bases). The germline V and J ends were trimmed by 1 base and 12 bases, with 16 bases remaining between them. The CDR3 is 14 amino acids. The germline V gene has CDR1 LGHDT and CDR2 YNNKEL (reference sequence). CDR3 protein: CASSQVSQGGVQFF. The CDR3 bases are TGTGCCAGCAGCCAAGTCTCGCAGGGTGGGGTGCAGTTCTTC.

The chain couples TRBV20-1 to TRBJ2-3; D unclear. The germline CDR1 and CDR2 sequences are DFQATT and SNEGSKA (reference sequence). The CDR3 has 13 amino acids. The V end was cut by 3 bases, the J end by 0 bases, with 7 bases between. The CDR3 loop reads CSARPTSTDTQYF. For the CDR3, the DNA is TGCAGTGCTAGGCCGACTAGCACAGATACGCAGTATTTT.

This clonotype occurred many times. CDR3 bases: TGTGCCAGCAGCAGCCCGGGGAGTGCTAATGAAAAACTGTTTTTT. This sequence encodes CASSSPGSANEKLFF. V gene TRBV7-9 combines with J gene TRBJ1-4, with D uncertain. This CDR3 comprises 15 residues. Per the germline V gene, CDR1 is SEHNR and CDR2 is FQNEAQ (reference sequence). Trimming shortened V by 5 bases and J by 3 bases, and 13 bases separated the two germline ends.

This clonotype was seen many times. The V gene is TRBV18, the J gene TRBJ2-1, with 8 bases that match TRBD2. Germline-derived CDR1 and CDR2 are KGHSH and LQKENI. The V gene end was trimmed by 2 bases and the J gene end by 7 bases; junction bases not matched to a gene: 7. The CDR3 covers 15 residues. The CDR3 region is CASSPRIAGLNEQFF. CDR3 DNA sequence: TGTGCCAGCTCACCAAGGATAGCGGGGCTTAATGAGCAGTTCTTC.

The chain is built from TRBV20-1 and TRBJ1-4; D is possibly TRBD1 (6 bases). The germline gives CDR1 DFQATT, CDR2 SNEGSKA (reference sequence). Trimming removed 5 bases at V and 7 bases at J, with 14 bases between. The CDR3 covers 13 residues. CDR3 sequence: CSARDRLAEKLFF. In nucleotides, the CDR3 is TGCAGTGCTCGCGACAGGTTGGCTGAAAAACTGTTTTTT.

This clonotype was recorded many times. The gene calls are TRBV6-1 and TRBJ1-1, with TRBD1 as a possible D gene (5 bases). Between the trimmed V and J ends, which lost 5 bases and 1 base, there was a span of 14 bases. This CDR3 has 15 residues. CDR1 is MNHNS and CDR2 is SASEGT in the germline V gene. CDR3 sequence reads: CASSNIRDGNTEAFF. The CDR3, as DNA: TGTGCCAGCAGTAACATCCGGGACGGGAACACTGAAGCTTTCTTT.

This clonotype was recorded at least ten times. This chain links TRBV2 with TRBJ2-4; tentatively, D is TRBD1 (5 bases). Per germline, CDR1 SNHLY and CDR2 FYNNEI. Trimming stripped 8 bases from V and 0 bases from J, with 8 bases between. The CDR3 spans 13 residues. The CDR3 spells CASGAIAKNIQYF. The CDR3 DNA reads TGTGCCAGCGGGGCCATAGCCAAAAACATTCAGTACTTC.

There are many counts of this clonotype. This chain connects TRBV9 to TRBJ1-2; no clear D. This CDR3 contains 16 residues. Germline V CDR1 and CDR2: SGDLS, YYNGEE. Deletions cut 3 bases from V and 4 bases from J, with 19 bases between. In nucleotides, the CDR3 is TGTGCCAGCAGCGATCCAGAGGTCCTGCCCGCCTATGGCTACACCTTC. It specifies CASSDPEVLPAYGYTF.

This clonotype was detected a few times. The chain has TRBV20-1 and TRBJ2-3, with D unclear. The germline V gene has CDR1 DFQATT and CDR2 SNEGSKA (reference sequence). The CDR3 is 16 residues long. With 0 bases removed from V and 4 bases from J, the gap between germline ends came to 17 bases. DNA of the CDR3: TGCAGTGCTAGAGACCCCGTGGGTTCAGGCCCAGATACGCAGTATTTT. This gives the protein CSARDPVGSGPDTQYF.

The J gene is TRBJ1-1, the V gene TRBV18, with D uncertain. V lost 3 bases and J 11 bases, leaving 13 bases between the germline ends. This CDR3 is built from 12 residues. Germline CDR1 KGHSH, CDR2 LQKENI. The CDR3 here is CASSPGETHAFF. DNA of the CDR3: TGTGCCAGCTCACCCGGCGAGACACACGCTTTCTTT.

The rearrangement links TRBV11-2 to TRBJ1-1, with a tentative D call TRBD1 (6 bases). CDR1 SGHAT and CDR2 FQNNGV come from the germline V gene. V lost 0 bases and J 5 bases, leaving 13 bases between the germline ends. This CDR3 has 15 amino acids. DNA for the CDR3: TGTGCCAGCAGCTTAGAAGCAGGGGCAGGTACTGAAGCTTTCTTT. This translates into CASSLEAGAGTEAFF. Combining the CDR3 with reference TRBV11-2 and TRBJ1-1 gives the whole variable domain EAGVAQSPRYKIIEKRQSVAFWCNPISGHATLYWYQQILGQGPKLLIQFQNNGVVDDSQLPKDRFSAERLKGVDSTLKIQPAKLEDSAVYLCASSLEAGAGTEAFFGQGTRLTVV.